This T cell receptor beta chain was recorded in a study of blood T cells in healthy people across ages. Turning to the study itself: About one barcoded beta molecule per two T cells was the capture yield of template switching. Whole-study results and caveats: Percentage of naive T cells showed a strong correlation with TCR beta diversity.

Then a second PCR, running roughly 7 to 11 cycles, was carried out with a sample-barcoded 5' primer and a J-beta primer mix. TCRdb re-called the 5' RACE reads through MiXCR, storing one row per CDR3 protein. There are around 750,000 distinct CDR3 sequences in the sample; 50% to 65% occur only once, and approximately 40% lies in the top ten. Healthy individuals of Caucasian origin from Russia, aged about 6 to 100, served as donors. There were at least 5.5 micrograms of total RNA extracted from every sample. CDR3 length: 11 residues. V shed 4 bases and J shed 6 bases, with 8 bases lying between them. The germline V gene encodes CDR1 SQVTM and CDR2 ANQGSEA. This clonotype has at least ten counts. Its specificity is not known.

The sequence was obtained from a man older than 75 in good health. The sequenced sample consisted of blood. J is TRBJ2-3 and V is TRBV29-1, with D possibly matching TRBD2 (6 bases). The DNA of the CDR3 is TGCAGCGTTGGGAGGGCGGATACGCAGTATTTT. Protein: CSVGRADTQYF.